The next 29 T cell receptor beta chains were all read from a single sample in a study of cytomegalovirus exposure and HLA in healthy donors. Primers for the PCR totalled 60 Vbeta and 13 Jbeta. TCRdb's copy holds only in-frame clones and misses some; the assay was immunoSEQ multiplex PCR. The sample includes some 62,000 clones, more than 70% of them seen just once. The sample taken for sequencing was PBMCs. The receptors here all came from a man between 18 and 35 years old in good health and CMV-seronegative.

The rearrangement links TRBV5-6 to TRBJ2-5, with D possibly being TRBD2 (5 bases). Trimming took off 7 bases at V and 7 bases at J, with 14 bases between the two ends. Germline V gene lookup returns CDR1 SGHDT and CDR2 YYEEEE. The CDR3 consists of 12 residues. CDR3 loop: CASLNPSGTQYF. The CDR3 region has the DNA TGTGCCAGCCTGAACCCCAGCGGGACCCAGTACTTC.

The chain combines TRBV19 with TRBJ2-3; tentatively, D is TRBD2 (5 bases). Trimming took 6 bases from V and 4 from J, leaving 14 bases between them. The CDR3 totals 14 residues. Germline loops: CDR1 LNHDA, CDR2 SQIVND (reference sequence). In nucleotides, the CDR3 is TGTGCCAGTAGCCCCCCGGGGAGCCCAGATACGCAGTATTTT. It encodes CASSPPGSPDTQYF.

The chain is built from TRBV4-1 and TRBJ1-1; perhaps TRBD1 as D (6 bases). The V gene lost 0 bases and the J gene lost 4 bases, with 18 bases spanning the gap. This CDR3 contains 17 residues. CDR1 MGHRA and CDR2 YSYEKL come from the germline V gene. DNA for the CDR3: TGCGCCAGCAGCCAAGAGACCCGAGGGGGGGATACCACTGAAGCTTTCTTT. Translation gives CASSQETRGGDTTEAFF.

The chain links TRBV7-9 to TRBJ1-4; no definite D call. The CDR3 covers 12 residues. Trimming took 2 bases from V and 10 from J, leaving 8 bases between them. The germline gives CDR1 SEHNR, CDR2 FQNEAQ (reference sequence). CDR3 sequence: CASSLISGKLFF. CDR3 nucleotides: TGTGCCAGCAGCTTAATTTCGGGAAAACTGTTTTTT. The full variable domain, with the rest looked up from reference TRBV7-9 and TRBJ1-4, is DTGVSQNPRHKITKRGQNVTFRCDPISEHNRLYWYRQTLGQGPEFLTYFQNEAQLEKSRLLSDRFSAERPKGSFSTLEIQRTEQGDSAMYLCASSLISGKLFFGSGTQLSVL.

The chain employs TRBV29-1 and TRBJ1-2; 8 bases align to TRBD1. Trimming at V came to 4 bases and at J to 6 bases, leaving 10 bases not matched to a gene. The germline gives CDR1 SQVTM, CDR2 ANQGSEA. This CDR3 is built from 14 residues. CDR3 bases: TGCAGCGTTGCACAACAGGGGGTCCAGAATGGCTACACCTTC. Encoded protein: CSVAQQGVQNGYTF.

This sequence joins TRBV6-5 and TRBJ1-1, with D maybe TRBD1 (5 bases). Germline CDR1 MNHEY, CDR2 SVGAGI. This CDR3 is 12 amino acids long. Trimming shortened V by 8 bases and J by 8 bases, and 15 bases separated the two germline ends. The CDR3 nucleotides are TGTGCCAGCCAGAGGGCCGGGGGAGAAGCTTTCTTT. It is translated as CASQRAGGEAFF.

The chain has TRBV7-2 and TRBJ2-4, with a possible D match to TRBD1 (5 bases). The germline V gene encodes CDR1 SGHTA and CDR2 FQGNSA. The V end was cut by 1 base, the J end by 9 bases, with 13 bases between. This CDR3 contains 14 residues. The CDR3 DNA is TGTGCCAGCAGCTTAGGGGCCCCTCAGGGCATTCAGTACTTC. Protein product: CASSLGAPQGIQYF.

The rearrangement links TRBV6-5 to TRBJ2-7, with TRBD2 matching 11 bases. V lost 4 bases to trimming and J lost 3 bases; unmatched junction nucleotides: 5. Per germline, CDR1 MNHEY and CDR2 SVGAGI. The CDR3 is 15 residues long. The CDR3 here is CASSWLAGGYYEQYF. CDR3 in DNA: TGTGCCAGCAGTTGGCTAGCGGGGGGTTACTACGAGCAGTACTTC.

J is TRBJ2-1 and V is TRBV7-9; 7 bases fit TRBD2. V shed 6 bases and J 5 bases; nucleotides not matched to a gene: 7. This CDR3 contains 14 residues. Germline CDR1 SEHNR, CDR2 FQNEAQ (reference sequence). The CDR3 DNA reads TGTGCCAGCAGATTCGGGACTAACAACAATGAGCAGTTCTTC. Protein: CASRFGTNNNEQFF.

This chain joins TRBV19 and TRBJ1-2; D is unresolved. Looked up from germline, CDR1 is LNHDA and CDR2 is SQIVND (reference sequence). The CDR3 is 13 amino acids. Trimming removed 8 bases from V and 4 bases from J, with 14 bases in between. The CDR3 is CASRQVGGYGYTF. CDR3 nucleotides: TGTGCCAGTCGTCAAGTGGGAGGCTATGGCTACACCTTC.

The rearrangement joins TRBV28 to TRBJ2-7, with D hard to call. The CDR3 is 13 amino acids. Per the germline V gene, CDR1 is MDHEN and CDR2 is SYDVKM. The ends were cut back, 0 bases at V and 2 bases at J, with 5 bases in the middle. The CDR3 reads CASSLWGTYEQYF. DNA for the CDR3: TGTGCCAGCAGTTTATGGGGCACCTACGAGCAGTACTTC.

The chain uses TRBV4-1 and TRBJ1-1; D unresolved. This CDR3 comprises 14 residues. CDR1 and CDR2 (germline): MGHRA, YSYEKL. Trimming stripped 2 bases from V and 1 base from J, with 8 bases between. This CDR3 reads CASSQYRGNTEAFF. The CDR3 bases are TGCGCCAGCAGCCAATACCGGGGGAACACTGAAGCTTTCTTT.

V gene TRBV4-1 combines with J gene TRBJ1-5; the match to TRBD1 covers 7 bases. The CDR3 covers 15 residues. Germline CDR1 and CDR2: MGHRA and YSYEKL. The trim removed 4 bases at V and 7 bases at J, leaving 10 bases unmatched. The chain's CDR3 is CASSPPGTEPQPQHF. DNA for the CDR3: TGCGCCAGCAGCCCACCCGGGACAGAACCACAGCCCCAGCATTTT.

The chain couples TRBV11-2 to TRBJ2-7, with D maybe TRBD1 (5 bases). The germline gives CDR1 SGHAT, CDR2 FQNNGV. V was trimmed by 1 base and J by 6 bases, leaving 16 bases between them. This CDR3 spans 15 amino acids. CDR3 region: CASSLAAGQGVEQYF. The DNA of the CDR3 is TGTGCCAGCAGCTTAGCGGCCGGCCAAGGGGTCGAGCAGTACTTC.

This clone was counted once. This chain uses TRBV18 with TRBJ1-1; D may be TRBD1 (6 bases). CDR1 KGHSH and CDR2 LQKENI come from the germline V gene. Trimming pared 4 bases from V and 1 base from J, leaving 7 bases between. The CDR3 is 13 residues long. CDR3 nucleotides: TGTGCCAGCTCACGGGACAAGAACACTGAAGCTTTCTTT. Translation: CASSRDKNTEAFF.

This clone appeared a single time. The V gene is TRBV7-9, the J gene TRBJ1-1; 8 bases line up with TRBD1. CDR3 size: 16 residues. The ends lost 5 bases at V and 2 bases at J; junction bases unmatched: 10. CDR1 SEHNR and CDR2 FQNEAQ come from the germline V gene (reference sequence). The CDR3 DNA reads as TGTGCCAGCAGCCATATGATGGGACAGGTAAACACTGAAGCTTTCTTT. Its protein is CASSHMMGQVNTEAFF.

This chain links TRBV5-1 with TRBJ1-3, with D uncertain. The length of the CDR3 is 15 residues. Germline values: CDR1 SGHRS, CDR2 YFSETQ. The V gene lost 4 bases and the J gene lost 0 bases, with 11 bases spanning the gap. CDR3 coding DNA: TGCGCCAGCAGCCCCCAGAGGAGCTCTGGAAACACCATATATTTT. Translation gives CASSPQRSSGNTIYF.

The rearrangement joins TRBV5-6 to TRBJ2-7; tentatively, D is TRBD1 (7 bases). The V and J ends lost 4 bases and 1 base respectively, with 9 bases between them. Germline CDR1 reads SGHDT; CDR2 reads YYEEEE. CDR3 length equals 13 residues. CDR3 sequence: CASSPGGSYEQYF. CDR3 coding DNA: TGTGCCAGCAGCCCAGGGGGGTCCTACGAGCAGTACTTC.

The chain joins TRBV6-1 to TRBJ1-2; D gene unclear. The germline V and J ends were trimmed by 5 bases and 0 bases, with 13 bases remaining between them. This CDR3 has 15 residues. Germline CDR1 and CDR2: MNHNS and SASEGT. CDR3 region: CASSSTISANYGYTF. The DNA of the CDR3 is TGTGCCAGCAGTTCGACAATTTCAGCTAACTATGGCTACACCTTC.

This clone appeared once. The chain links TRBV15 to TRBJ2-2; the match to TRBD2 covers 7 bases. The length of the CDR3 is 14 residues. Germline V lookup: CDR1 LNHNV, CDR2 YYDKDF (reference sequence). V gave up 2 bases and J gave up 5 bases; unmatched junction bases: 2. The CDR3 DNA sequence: TGTGCCACCAGCAGAATCGGGAGGACCGGGGAGCTGTTTTTT. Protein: CATSRIGRTGELFF.

The CDR3 nucleotides are TGTGCCAGCAGTTTAGTTCACAGACCGAACACTGAAGCTTTCTTT. The encoded protein is CASSLVHRPNTEAFF. V and J are TRBV28 and TRBJ1-1, with D unresolved. Trimming stripped 2 bases from V and 1 base from J, with 11 bases between. Per the germline V gene, CDR1 is MDHEN and CDR2 is SYDVKM. This CDR3 comprises 15 residues.

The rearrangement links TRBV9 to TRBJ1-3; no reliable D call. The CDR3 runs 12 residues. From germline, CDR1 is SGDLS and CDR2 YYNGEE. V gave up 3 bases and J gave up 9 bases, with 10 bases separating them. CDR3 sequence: CASSGDLSTIYF. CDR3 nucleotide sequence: TGTGCCAGCAGCGGCGATCTGAGCACCATATATTTT.

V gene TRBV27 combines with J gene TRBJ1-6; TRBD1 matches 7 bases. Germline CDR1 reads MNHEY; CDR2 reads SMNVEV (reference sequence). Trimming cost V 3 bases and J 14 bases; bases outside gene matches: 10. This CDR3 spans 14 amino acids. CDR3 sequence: CASSLDRSLRALHF. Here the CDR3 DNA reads TGTGCCAGCAGTTTGGACAGGAGCTTAAGGGCCCTCCACTTT.

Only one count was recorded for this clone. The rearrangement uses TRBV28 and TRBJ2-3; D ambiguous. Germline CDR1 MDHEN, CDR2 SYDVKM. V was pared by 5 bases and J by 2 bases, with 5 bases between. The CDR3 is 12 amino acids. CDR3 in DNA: TGTGCCAGCAGTCTCTCCACAGATACGCAGTATTTT. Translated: CASSLSTDTQYF.

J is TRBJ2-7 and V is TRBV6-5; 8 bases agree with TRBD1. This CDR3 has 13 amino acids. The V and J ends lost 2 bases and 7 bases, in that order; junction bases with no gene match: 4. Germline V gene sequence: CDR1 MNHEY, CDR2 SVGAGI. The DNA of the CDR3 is TGTGCCAGCAGTTACCACGGACAGGGAGAGCAGTACTTC. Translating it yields CASSYHGQGEQYF.

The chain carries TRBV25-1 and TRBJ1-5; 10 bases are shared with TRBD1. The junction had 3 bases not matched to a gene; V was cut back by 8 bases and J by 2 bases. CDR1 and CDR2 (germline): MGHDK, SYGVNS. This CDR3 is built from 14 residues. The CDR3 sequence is CASRGTGGNQPQHF. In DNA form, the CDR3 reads TGTGCCAGCCGGGGGACAGGGGGCAATCAGCCCCAGCATTTT.

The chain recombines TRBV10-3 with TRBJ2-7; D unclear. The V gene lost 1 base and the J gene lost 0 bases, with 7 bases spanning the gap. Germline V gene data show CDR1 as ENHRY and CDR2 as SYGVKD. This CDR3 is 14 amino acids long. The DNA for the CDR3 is TGTGCCATCAGTGAGTATAGTAGCTCCTACGAGCAGTACTTC. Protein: CAISEYSSSYEQYF.

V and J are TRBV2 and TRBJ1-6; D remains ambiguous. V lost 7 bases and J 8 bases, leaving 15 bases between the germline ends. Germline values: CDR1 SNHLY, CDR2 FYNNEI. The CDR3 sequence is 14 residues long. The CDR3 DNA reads TGTGCCAGCACGGCGGGCAGAACGGATTCACCCCTCCACTTT. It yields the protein CASTAGRTDSPLHF.

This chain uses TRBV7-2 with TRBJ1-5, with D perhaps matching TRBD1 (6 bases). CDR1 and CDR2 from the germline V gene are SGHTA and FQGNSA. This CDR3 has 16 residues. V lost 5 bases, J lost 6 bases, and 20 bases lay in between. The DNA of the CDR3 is TGTGCCAGCAGCATGGGGGGTCGGGGGGCCGGTCAGCCCCAGCATTTT. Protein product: CASSMGGRGAGQPQHF.